A single sample gave rise to the 18 T cell receptor beta chains below, sequenced in a study of T cells in Graves' hyperthyroidism and ophthalmopathy. TCR beta CDR3 regions were amplified from RNA. RT-PCR in the first round (using the HTBI primer set) targeted the TCR CDR3. MiXCR, run by TCRdb on the multiplex PCR reads, gives a single entry per CDR3 protein. The sample yields about 700,000 distinct CDR3 sequences, 14% seen once. The sequenced material came from blood. The source is a woman between 18 and 29 years old with Graves' hyperthyroidism.

This clonotype was recorded a few times. One end of the junction is discordant with germline, which a read error may explain. The chain carries TRBV5-5 and TRBJ2-1; D perhaps matches TRBD1 (5 bases). The CDR3 totals 13 residues. Looked up from germline, CDR1 is SGHKS and CDR2 is YYEKEE (reference sequence). The DNA for the CDR3 is TGTGCCAGCAGCCCTGGGGCTAGTGATGAGCAGCTCTTC. It codes for CASSPGASDEQLF. Complete variable domain (other parts from reference TRBV5-5 and TRBJ2-1): DAGVTQSPTHLIKTRGQQVTLRCSPISGHKSVSWYQQVLGQGPQFIFQYYEKEERGRGNFPDRFSARQFPNYSSELNVNALLLGDSALYLCASSPGASDEQLFGPGTRLTVL.

This clonotype was recorded many times. This chain joins TRBV6-2 or TRBV6-3 and TRBJ2-7; TRBD1 matches 12 bases. Germline V gene sequence: CDR1 MNHEY, CDR2 SVGEGT. This CDR3 region has 16 residues. V lost 7 bases, J lost 4 bases, and 11 bases stayed unmatched. CDR3 sequence reads: CASKGTGDRGPYEQYF. CDR3 bases: TGTGCCAGCAAGGGGACCGGGGACAGGGGGCCATACGAGCAGTACTTC.

With regard to this clonotype: Its ends do not fully match the called genes, so a read error is possible. The chain joins TRBV13 to TRBJ2-7, with TRBD2 matching over 10 bases. This CDR3 has 20 residues. Germline loops: CDR1 PRHDT, CDR2 FYEKMQ (reference sequence). DNA for the CDR3: TGTGCCAGCAGCGCCACAGGGTGGATCTCTAGCGGGAGAGTGTCCTACAAGCAGTACTTC. Translating gives CASSATGWISSGRVSYKQYF. Complete variable domain (other parts from reference TRBV13 and TRBJ2-7): AAGVIQSPRHLIKEKRETATLKCYPIPRHDTVYWYQQGPGQDPQFLISFYEKMQSDKGSIPDRFSAQQFSDYHSELNMSSLELGDSALYFCASSATGWISSGRVSYKQYFGPGTRLTVT.

This chain connects TRBV6-5 to TRBJ1-5; 7 bases are shared with TRBD1. J lost 2 bases, V lost 0 bases, and 1 base had no gene match. The CDR3 is 15 amino acids. Germline V gene sequence: CDR1 MNHEY, CDR2 SVGAGI. Written as DNA, the CDR3 is TGTGCCAGCAGTTACTCCACAGGGGGCAATCAGCCCCAGCATTTT. Its translation is CASSYSTGGNQPQHF.

This clonotype has at least ten counts. This chain links TRBV20-1 with TRBJ2-7, with 9 bases fitting TRBD2. There are 12 residues in the CDR3. Per the germline V gene, CDR1 is DFQATT and CDR2 is SNEGSKA (reference sequence). CDR3 loop: CSGLAPSYEQYF. The CDR3 DNA reads as TGCAGCGGACTAGCGCCCTCCTACGAGCAGTACTTC.

The sample holds many counts of this clonotype. V and J are TRBV11-2 and TRBJ2-2, with D perhaps matching TRBD2 (7 bases). CDR1 SGHAT and CDR2 FQNNGV come from the germline V gene. The length of the CDR3 is 15 residues. V lost 7 bases and J 4 bases, leaving 16 bases between the germline ends. CDR3 sequence: CASTQGGASTGELFF. DNA for the CDR3: TGTGCCAGCACCCAAGGGGGGGCGTCCACCGGGGAGCTGTTTTTT. Supplemented by reference TRBV11-2 and TRBJ2-2, the full variable domain reads EAGVAQSPRYKIIEKRQSVAFWCNPISGHATLYWYQQILGQGPKLLIQFQNNGVVDDSQLPKDRFSAERLKGVDSTLKIQPAKLEDSAVYLCASTQGGASTGELFFGEGSRLTVL.

This clonotype was detected many times. This chain joins TRBV2 and TRBJ2-1; TRBD2 matches at 8 bases. CDR1 SNHLY and CDR2 FYNNEI come from the germline V gene. This CDR3 region has 15 residues. The junction had 10 bases not matched to a gene; V was cut back by 8 bases and J by 4 bases. CDR3 amino acids: CASGPNTSGYNEQFF. DNA for the CDR3: TGTGCCAGCGGTCCAAATACTAGCGGATACAATGAGCAGTTCTTC.

The sample holds many counts of this clonotype. The chain links TRBV12-3 or TRBV12-4 to TRBJ2-7, with D tentatively TRBD2 (6 bases). V gave up 5 bases and J gave up 3 bases, with 17 bases separating them. This CDR3 is built from 15 residues. CDR3 bases: TGTGCCAGCAGTCTTAGAGGCGGGACTGGCTACGAGCAGTACTTC. Translation: CASSLRGGTGYEQYF.

This clonotype was observed many times. This chain uses TRBV18 with TRBJ2-7; D may correspond to TRBD1 or TRBD2 (5 bases each). The length of the CDR3 is 14 residues. Trimming cost V 6 bases and J 2 bases, with 14 bases left between them. Germline-derived CDR1 and CDR2 are KGHSH and LQKENI. DNA for the CDR3: TGTGCCAGCTCCCCCGGGACCGGAACCTACGAGCAGTACTTC. Its protein product is CASSPGTGTYEQYF.

Many counts were recorded for this clonotype. The rearrangement joins TRBV5-1 to TRBJ2-1; D may be TRBD1 (5 bases). Germline CDR1 reads SGHRS; CDR2 reads YFSETQ. This CDR3 has 12 amino acids. V gave up 3 bases and J gave up 9 bases, with 10 bases separating them. CDR3 amino acids: CASSSGYGEQFF. DNA of the CDR3: TGCGCCAGCAGCTCAGGGTATGGTGAGCAGTTCTTC. Variable domain in full (rest from reference TRBV5-1 and TRBJ2-1): KAGVTQTPRYLIKTRGQQVTLSCSPISGHRSVSWYQQTPGQGLQFLFEYFSETQRNKGNFPGRFSGRQFSNSRSEMNVSTLELGDSALYLCASSSGYGEQFFGPGTRLTVL.

The chain is built from TRBV12-3 or TRBV12-4 and TRBJ1-5; D possibly corresponds to TRBD1 (5 bases). The CDR3 loop spans 14 amino acids. The V end lost 6 bases, the J end lost 4 bases, and 13 bases lay between the germline ends. The CDR3 DNA follows: TGTGCCAGCAGGGGAGGGACCGAGAATCAGCCCCAGCATTTT. The encoded protein is CASRGGTENQPQHF.

This clonotype came up many times. The V gene is TRBV3-1, the J gene TRBJ2-7, with D possibly matching TRBD1 (6 bases). From germline, CDR1 is LGHDT and CDR2 YNNKEL (reference sequence). The V gene lost 6 bases and the J gene lost 6 bases, with 9 bases spanning the gap. This CDR3 has 11 residues. The CDR3 reads CASSRGGEQYF. As DNA, the CDR3 is TGTGCCAGCAGTCGAGGGGGCGAGCAGTACTTC.

The chain carries TRBV29-1 and TRBJ1-3; 7 nucleotides align to TRBD1. The V gene's germline CDR1 is SQVTM and CDR2 ANQGSEA. This CDR3 has 15 residues. J was trimmed by 0 bases and V by 7 bases; bases with no gene match: 9. The CDR3 coding sequence is TGCAGCGCCAGAGGACAGGCGAACTCTGGAAACACCATATATTTT. Translating it yields CSARGQANSGNTIYF.

There are a few counts of this clonotype. V is TRBV15 and J is TRBJ2-7; D possibly corresponds to TRBD2 (5 bases). Trimming pared 0 bases from V and 1 base from J, leaving 13 bases between. This CDR3 is built from 16 residues. Germline-derived CDR1 and CDR2 are LNHNV and YYDKDF (reference sequence). The CDR3 is CATSRDLPSPSYEQYF. The CDR3 DNA is TGTGCCACCAGCAGAGATCTTCCTAGCCCGTCCTACGAGCAGTACTTC.

This clonotype showed up many times. The V and J genes are TRBV6-2 or TRBV6-3 and TRBJ2-7; TRBD2 is a possible D gene (5 bases). V lost 7 bases to trimming and J lost 3 bases, with 19 bases between them. The CDR3 sequence is 15 residues long. Germline V gene data show CDR1 as MNHEY and CDR2 as SVGEGT. The CDR3, as DNA: TGTGCCAGCACCAACAAGCGGCAGAAAAACTACGAGCAGTACTTC. Translating it yields CASTNKRQKNYEQYF.

This clonotype was observed a few times. V is TRBV15 and J is TRBJ1-2; no clear D gene. Germline V gene lookup returns CDR1 LNHNV and CDR2 YYDKDF (reference sequence). Trimming pared 5 bases from V and 7 bases from J, leaving 11 bases between. The CDR3 extends over 12 amino acids. The CDR3 coding sequence is TGTGCCACCAGCGCCCTCAATAGTGGCTACACCTTC. Its protein is CATSALNSGYTF.

At least ten counts were recorded for this clonotype. This chain joins TRBV28 and TRBJ2-7; TRBD1 might be the D (5 bases). Between the trimmed V and J ends, which lost 3 bases and 2 bases, there was a span of 8 bases. Germline lookup yields CDR1 MDHEN and CDR2 SYDVKM. The CDR3 is 13 amino acids. The CDR3 DNA sequence: TGTGCCAGCAGTTTTCCGACAGCCTACGAGCAGTACTTC. Protein product: CASSFPTAYEQYF. Variable domain in full (rest from reference TRBV28 and TRBJ2-7): DVKVTQSSRYLVKRTGEKVFLECVQDMDHENMFWYRQDPGLGLRLIYFSYDVKMKEKGDIPEGYSVSREKKERFSLILESASTNQTSMYLCASSFPTAYEQYFGPGTRLTVT.

The chain uses TRBV27 and TRBJ2-3, with D possibly being TRBD2 (6 bases). The CDR3 has 14 residues. CDR1 is MNHEY and CDR2 is SMNVEV in the germline V gene (reference sequence). Trimming cost V 5 bases and J 1 base, with 10 bases left between them. For the CDR3, the DNA is TGTGCCAGCAGTGCGGGAAGGGGCACAGATACGCAGTATTTT. Amino acids: CASSAGRGTDTQYF.